This is a list of T cell receptor beta chains from one sample in a study of shared clonotypes between healthy human individuals. The method was immunoSEQ multiplex PCR; TCRdb's version includes in-frame clones alone and lacks a portion of them. The data hold about a million clones, with 60% to 85% observed a single time. The sequenced material came from memory CD4+ T cells from PBMCs. The source of these receptors is a man aged 18 to 35 in good health. Some clones in this sample may be carry-over from other donors' samples. CDR3s include the opening cysteine and the closing phenylalanine or tryptophan. D genes are given only for firm matches. Rows give clone size only sometimes, using once, few, many, or a class for an expanded clone.

D: .
size: .
V: TRBV7-2
J: TRBJ2-5
DNA: TGTGCCAGCAGCCTGAACGGGGAGACCCAGTACTTC
CDR3: CASSLNGETQYF

D: .
size: .
V: TRBV4-1
J: TRBJ1-4
DNA: TGCGCCAGCAGCCAAGAGGGGGGGGTAGGTGAAAAACTGTTTTTT
CDR3: CASSQEGGVGEKLFF

D: .
size: .
V: TRBV18
J: TRBJ2-7
DNA: TGTGCCAGCTCACCACCCTATAGTTCCTACGAGCAGTACTTC
CDR3: CASSPPYSSYEQYF

D: TRBD2
size: .
V: TRBV29-1
J: TRBJ2-1
DNA: TGCAGCGTTGTACCGGGACTAGCGGGAGTGCATGAGCAGTTCTTC
CDR3: CSVVPGLAGVHEQFF

D: .
size: .
V: TRBV15
J: TRBJ2-7
DNA: TGTGCCACCTCAAGGCGGGACACCTACGAGCAGTACTTC
CDR3: CATSRRDTYEQYF

D: TRBD1
size: .
V: TRBV7-2
J: TRBJ1-5
DNA: TGTGCCAGCAGCCGACAGGGGGTTTATGGCAATCAGCCCCAGCATTTT
CDR3: CASSRQGVYGNQPQHF

D: .
size: once
V: TRBV25-1
J: TRBJ2-3
DNA: TGTGCCAGCAGTGCTAGCACAGATACGCAGTATTTT
CDR3: CASSASTDTQYF

D: TRBD2
size: .
V: TRBV5-1
J: TRBJ2-1
DNA: TGCGCCAGCAGCTTGTTTCCCGGGACTAGCGGGAGGGGGGCCTACAATGAGCAGTTCTTC
CDR3: CASSLFPGTSGRGAYNEQFF

D: .
size: .
V: TRBV6-6
J: TRBJ1-2
DNA: TGTGCCAGCAGTTACTTACAGGCCCCTAACTATGGCTACACCTTC
CDR3: CASSYLQAPNYGYTF

D: .
size: few
V: TRBV9
J: TRBJ1-1
DNA: TGTGCCAGCAGCCCTTTACAAAGGGGAGGGGACACTGAAGCTTTCTTT
CDR3: CASSPLQRGGDTEAFF

D: .
size: .
V: TRBV19
J: TRBJ2-2
DNA: TGTGCCAGTACCCGGCAGGGGGCGGGAGCTGCCGGGGAGCTGTTTTTT
CDR3: CASTRQGAGAAGELFF

D: TRBD1
size: .
V: TRBV5-1
J: TRBJ2-1
DNA: TGCGCCAGCAGCTTGAGTCCTGGACAGGGTTACAATGAGCAGTTCTTC
CDR3: CASSLSPGQGYNEQFF

D: .
size: .
V: TRBV5-1
J: TRBJ1-1
DNA: TGCGCCAGCAGCTCGACAGTTAACACTGAAGCTTTCTTT
CDR3: CASSSTVNTEAFF

D: TRBD2
size: .
V: TRBV10-3
J: TRBJ2-7
DNA: TGTGCCATCAGTGAAGGGAGGGAGGCCACCTACGAGCAGTACTTC
CDR3: CAISEGREATYEQYF

D: .
size: many
V: TRBV5-4
J: TRBJ2-7
DNA: TGTGCCAGCAGCTTAGGGGGAGCCTCCCGGGGCTACGAGCAGTACTTC
CDR3: CASSLGGASRGYEQYF

D: TRBD1
size: .
V: TRBV11-2
J: TRBJ2-3
DNA: TGTGCCAGCAGCTCGACCACGGACAGGGTGGTCGATACGCAGTATTTT
CDR3: CASSSTTDRVVDTQYF

D: TRBD1
size: .
V: TRBV28
J: TRBJ1-4
DNA: TGTGCCAGCAGTTTATTAGGGCAGGGGGGTGAAAAACTGTTTTTT
CDR3: CASSLLGQGGEKLFF

D: TRBD1
size: once
V: TRBV7-6
J: TRBJ2-5
DNA: TGTGCCAGCAGCCCTCGGACAGCAGGGGGCGGAGAGACCCAGTACTTC
CDR3: CASSPRTAGGGETQYF

D: .
size: .
V: TRBV5-8
J: TRBJ2-3
DNA: TGTGCCAGCAGCCGAAGGGGGAGGGCCTTAACAGATACGCAGTATTTT
CDR3: CASSRRGRALTDTQYF

D: TRBD2
size: .
V: TRBV18
J: TRBJ2-1
DNA: TGTGCCAGCTCACCGGGCACTAGCGGCACCTACAATGAGCAGTTCTTC
CDR3: CASSPGTSGTYNEQFF

D: TRBD1
size: .
V: TRBV7-9
J: TRBJ2-7
DNA: TGTGCCAGCAGCGCCGGTTCCGGGACAGGGACTTACGAGCAGTACTTC
CDR3: CASSAGSGTGTYEQYF

D: .
size: few
V: TRBV7-3
J: TRBJ2-3
DNA: TGTGCCAGCAGCTCATGGGCCGACACAGATACGCAGTATTTT
CDR3: CASSSWADTDTQYF

D: TRBD1
size: .
V: TRBV5-1
J: TRBJ1-4
DNA: TGCGCCAGCAGCCCGGGACAGGGGTGGAATGAAAAACTGTTTTTT
CDR3: CASSPGQGWNEKLFF

D: .
size: once
V: TRBV6-6
J: TRBJ2-7
DNA: TGTGCCAGCAGTTCTGACCCTGCTACGAAGCAGTACTTC
CDR3: CASSSDPATKQYF

D: .
size: few
V: TRBV4-2
J: TRBJ2-2
DNA: TGTGCCAGCAGTCAAGATCACGGGAGTACCGGGGAGTTGTTTTTT
CDR3: CASSQDHGSTGELFF

D: TRBD2
size: .
V: TRBV18
J: TRBJ2-7
DNA: TGTGCCAGCTCAGCCCAATTAGCGGGACTCTCCTACGAGCAGTACTTC
CDR3: CASSAQLAGLSYEQYF

D: TRBD2
size: .
V: TRBV9
J: TRBJ2-3
DNA: TGTGCCAGCAGCCCGGGACTAGGCGGCACAGATACGCAGTATTTT
CDR3: CASSPGLGGTDTQYF

D: .
size: .
V: TRBV7-7
J: TRBJ2-3
DNA: TGTGCCAGCAGCCGGGGCCAGAACACAGATACGCAGTATTTT
CDR3: CASSRGQNTDTQYF

D: TRBD2
size: .
V: TRBV28
J: TRBJ2-7
DNA: TGTGCCAGCAGTTTTGCGGGAGGCACCACCTACGAGCAGTACTTC
CDR3: CASSFAGGTTYEQYF

D: TRBD1
size: once
V: TRBV5-4
J: TRBJ2-6
DNA: TGTGCCAGCAGCCCCGGGACAGGGGGGGTTGCTGGGGCCAACGTCCTGACTTTC
CDR3: CASSPGTGGVAGANVLTF

D: .
size: .
V: TRBV21-1
J: TRBJ2-4
DNA: TGTGCCAGCAGCAAATTTAGCCAGGGGCAAGGTAAAAACATTCAGTACTTC
CDR3: CASSKFSQGQGKNIQYF

D: TRBD1
size: .
V: TRBV7-6
J: TRBJ1-1
DNA: TGTGCCAGCAGCTTACGGACAGGGAACCTGGACTTT
CDR3: CASSLRTGNLDF

D: TRBD1
size: .
V: TRBV28
J: TRBJ1-2
DNA: TGTGCCAGCAGTCACGCGGGACAGGGCCCTAACTATGGCTACACCTTC
CDR3: CASSHAGQGPNYGYTF

D: TRBD1
size: .
V: TRBV28
J: TRBJ1-1
DNA: TGTGCCAGCAGTTTACTCACTCGGGACAGGGGTGAAGCTTTCTTT
CDR3: CASSLLTRDRGEAFF

D: .
size: many
V: TRBV28
J: TRBJ1-5
DNA: TGTGCCAGCAGATCGATGGATCAGCCCCAGCATTTT
CDR3: CASRSMDQPQHF

D: .
size: .
V: TRBV10-3
J: TRBJ2-7
DNA: TGTGCCATCAGTGAGTCGTTGAACGAGCAGTACTTC
CDR3: CAISESLNEQYF

D: TRBD1
size: few
V: TRBV5-1
J: TRBJ1-2
DNA: TGCGCCAGCAGCGGGACCGGGACAGGGCCCGACTATGGCTACACCTTC
CDR3: CASSGTGTGPDYGYTF

D: .
size: .
V: TRBV5-1
J: TRBJ2-2
DNA: TGCGCCAGCAGGACATCGGGGGACACCGGGGAGCTGTTTTTT
CDR3: CASRTSGDTGELFF

D: .
size: .
V: TRBV7-2
J: TRBJ1-3
DNA: TGTGCCAGCAGCTTAGGTAGGGCGAACTCTGGAAACACCATATATTTT
CDR3: CASSLGRANSGNTIYF

D: TRBD2
size: once
V: TRBV29-1
J: TRBJ2-3
DNA: TGCAGCGTGAAAGGACTAGCGGGATTTGTAGATACGCAGTATTTT
CDR3: CSVKGLAGFVDTQYF

D: .
size: .
V: TRBV21-1
J: TRBJ2-3
DNA: TGTGCCAGCAGCAAAAAACTAGCGGCCAATAGCACAGATACGCAGTATTTT
CDR3: CASSKKLAANSTDTQYF

D: TRBD2
size: .
V: TRBV28
J: TRBJ2-5
DNA: TGTGCCAGCAGTTTCGGCGGGAGAGTAGAGACCCAGTACTTC
CDR3: CASSFGGRVETQYF

D: TRBD1
size: .
V: TRBV11-3
J: TRBJ2-7
DNA: TGTGCCAGCGGCCGACAGGGAGACTACGAGCAGTACTTC
CDR3: CASGRQGDYEQYF

D: .
size: .
V: TRBV2
J: TRBJ2-7
DNA: TGTGCCAGCGAGGTGGGCAGCACCTACGAGCAGTACTTC
CDR3: CASEVGSTYEQYF

D: .
size: once
V: TRBV9
J: TRBJ2-3
DNA: TGTGCCAGCAGCGTAACCGGACAGCTTGGCACAGATACGCAGTATTTT
CDR3: CASSVTGQLGTDTQYF

D: .
size: .
V: TRBV18
J: TRBJ1-3
DNA: TGTGCCAGCTCACCACCAGGCGTCTCCTCTGGAAACACCATATATTTT
CDR3: CASSPPGVSSGNTIYF

D: .
size: .
V: TRBV14
J: TRBJ1-4
DNA: TGTGCCAGCAGCCAAGATGAATGGAGACAGCGCGAAAAACTGTTTTTT
CDR3: CASSQDEWRQREKLFF

D: .
size: .
V: TRBV19
J: TRBJ2-1
DNA: TGTGCCAGTAGTATTCCTTACCGGGACAATGAGCAGTTCTTC
CDR3: CASSIPYRDNEQFF

D: TRBD2
size: many
V: TRBV5-6
J: TRBJ2-1
DNA: TGTGCCAGCAGCCGAGCGGGACGTTCCTACAATGAGCAGTTCTTC
CDR3: CASSRAGRSYNEQFF

D: .
size: .
V: TRBV6-6
J: TRBJ2-5
DNA: TGTGCCAGCAGTTACTCGCCGACAGAGACCCAGTACTTC
CDR3: CASSYSPTETQYF

D: TRBD1
size: .
V: TRBV6-5
J: TRBJ1-2
DNA: TGTGCCAGCAGTTACCAGGGGGCCTATGGCTACACCTTC
CDR3: CASSYQGAYGYTF

D: .
size: .
V: TRBV18
J: TRBJ2-3
DNA: TGTGCCAGCTCACCAACAGGGTCTACGACAGATACGCAGTATTTT
CDR3: CASSPTGSTTDTQYF

D: TRBD1
size: once
V: TRBV6-1
J: TRBJ2-5
DNA: TGTGCCAGCAGGGAAACTCAAGGGGGCAGGGTGGAGACCCAGTACTTC
CDR3: CASRETQGGRVETQYF